These 20 T cell receptor beta chains originate from one sample sequenced in a study of cytomegalovirus exposure and HLA in healthy donors. Use of 60 Vbeta and 13 Jbeta primers characterized the PCR. Clones were read by immunoSEQ multiplex PCR, and TCRdb kept only the in-frame ones, dropping some. The sample lists about 130,000 clones, around 80% occurring once. Source material: PBMCs. The receptor source for this set is a boy aged 2 to 10 in good health and CMV-seronegative.

This clone was picked up one time. The V gene is TRBV25-1, the J gene TRBJ2-2; D perhaps matches TRBD2 (6 bases). The CDR3 is 14 residues long. From germline, CDR1 is MGHDK and CDR2 SYGVNS. Trimming stripped 6 bases from V and 6 bases from J, with 14 bases between. The CDR3 is CASRSGLIPGELFF. The CDR3, as DNA: TGTGCCAGCAGGTCAGGACTAATACCCGGGGAGCTGTTTTTT.

The chain has TRBV7-9 and TRBJ2-4; TRBD1 matches 7 bases. The CDR3 totals 18 residues. The junction had 18 bases not matched to a gene; V was cut back by 5 bases and J by 5 bases. Germline V gene sequence: CDR1 SEHNR, CDR2 FQNEAQ (reference sequence). In nucleotides, the CDR3 is TGTGCCAGCAGCATGCCGCTTAAATACCGACAGGGCGAAAACATTCAGTACTTC. Translation gives CASSMPLKYRQGENIQYF.

This sequence joins TRBV7-6 and TRBJ1-6; D is possibly TRBD1 (5 bases). The CDR3 is 18 residues long. CDR1 SGHVS and CDR2 FNYEAQ come from the germline V gene. Trimming stripped 5 bases from V and 6 bases from J, with 23 bases between. Here the CDR3 reads CASSLRDSFTGGNSPLHF. CDR3 coding DNA: TGTGCCAGCAGCCTCCGGGACTCATTCACTGGGGGTAATTCACCCCTCCACTTT. Together with reference TRBV7-6 and TRBJ1-6, the CDR3 gives the full variable domain: GAGVSQSPRYKVTKRGQDVALRCDPISGHVSLYWYRQALGQGPEFLTYFNYEAQQDKSGLPNDRFSAERPEGSISTLTIQRTEQRDSAMYRCASSLRDSFTGGNSPLHFGNGTRLTVT.

This clone was seen a single time. The chain couples TRBV2 to TRBJ2-5, with 7 nucleotides matching TRBD1. The V segment lost 3 bases and the J segment 1 base; nucleotides outside the gene matches: 2. Germline V CDR1 and CDR2: SNHLY, FYNNEI. The CDR3 extends over 14 amino acids. The DNA for the CDR3 is TGTGCCAGCAGTGACACAGGGGTCCAAGAGACCCAGTACTTC. Residues: CASSDTGVQETQYF.

The chain uses TRBV5-1 and TRBJ2-3, with 9 bases that match TRBD1. The germline V gene has CDR1 SGHRS and CDR2 YFSETQ. The CDR3 spans 16 residues. The trim removed 3 bases at V and 2 bases at J, leaving 7 bases unmatched. The CDR3 DNA is TGCGCCAGCAGCTCTGGACAGGGGACGAACACAGATACGCAGTATTTT. Protein product: CASSSGQGTNTDTQYF.

In regard to this clone: The DNA is left out, because the CDR3 cannot be placed on it with certainty; the CDR3 is given as TCRdb lists it. This rearrangement joins TRBV11-2 to TRBJ2-1; the table's D call of TRBD1 was not tested on the DNA. The CDR3 adds up to 12 amino acids, both ends counted. CDR1 and CDR2 from the germline V gene are SGHAT and FQNNGV. The chain's CDR3 is CASSFGTGAPFF.

The chain carries TRBV19 and TRBJ1-6; a possible D gene is TRBD1 (6 bases). Deletions cut 7 bases from V and 10 bases from J, with 11 bases between. Germline assignment: CDR1 LNHDA and CDR2 SQIVND (reference sequence). There are 12 residues in the CDR3. CDR3 coding DNA: TGTGCCAGTAAAGGGGGGGGATCACCCCTCCACTTT. It is translated as CASKGGGSPLHF.

V gene TRBV7-6 combines with J gene TRBJ2-5; D is possibly TRBD2 (5 bases). The germline V and J ends were trimmed by 5 bases and 5 bases, with 15 bases remaining between them. CDR1 SGHVS and CDR2 FNYEAQ come from the germline V gene. This CDR3 region has 14 residues. The CDR3 sequence: CASSLGSRGETQYF. Here the CDR3 DNA reads TGTGCCAGCAGCCTCGGGTCCCGAGGGGAGACCCAGTACTTC. Supplemented by reference TRBV7-6 and TRBJ2-5, the full variable domain reads GAGVSQSPRYKVTKRGQDVALRCDPISGHVSLYWYRQALGQGPEFLTYFNYEAQQDKSGLPNDRFSAERPEGSISTLTIQRTEQRDSAMYRCASSLGSRGETQYFGPGTRLLVL.

The chain carries TRBV30 and TRBJ2-5; no reliable D call. The J call could be wrong; TRBJ2-7 is a better fit for the DNA end. The CDR3 runs 10 residues. Germline V gives CDR1 GTSNPN, CDR2 SVGIG (reference sequence). The CDR3 DNA is TGTGCCTGGAGTGACCGCGAGCAGTACTTC. It encodes CAWSDREQYF.

The J gene is TRBJ1-4, the V gene TRBV2; D is unclear. The CDR3 extends over 16 amino acids. CDR1 and CDR2 from the germline V gene are SNHLY and FYNNEI. V gave up 4 bases and J gave up 1 base, with 13 bases separating them. CDR3 nucleotides: TGTGCCAGCAGTGCCCGGGGAGGGAGAACTAATGAAAAACTGTTTTTT. This gives the protein CASSARGGRTNEKLFF.

This chain connects TRBV15 to TRBJ1-1, with D tentatively TRBD1 (6 bases). Trimming left V 3 bases short and J 3 bases short, with 11 bases between. The germline V gene encodes CDR1 LNHNV and CDR2 YYDKDF (reference sequence). The CDR3 consists of 14 residues. The CDR3 loop is CATSRRRGHTEAFF. The DNA of the CDR3 is TGTGCCACCAGCAGGCGGCGGGGGCACACTGAAGCTTTCTTT.

The genes are TRBV18 and TRBJ2-3, with 8 bases aligning to TRBD1. This CDR3 is 15 amino acids long. The germline V gene has CDR1 KGHSH and CDR2 LQKENI. V was clipped by 6 bases and J by 3 bases; unmatched bases: 8. CDR3 DNA sequence: TGTGCCAGCTCGCCGTGGACAGGGAAGACAGATACGCAGTATTTT. Its protein is CASSPWTGKTDTQYF.

CDR3 in DNA: TGTGCCAGCAGTTATTCAGGGAATTTTGGCTACACCTTC. It encodes CASSYSGNFGYTF. This chain connects TRBV6-6 to TRBJ1-2; possibly TRBD1 for D (5 bases). The germline V gene encodes CDR1 MNHNY and CDR2 SVGAGI (reference sequence). This CDR3 region has 13 residues. The V end lost 3 bases, the J end lost 7 bases, and 12 bases lay between the germline ends.

V is TRBV5-4 and J is TRBJ2-1, with a possible D match to TRBD1 (5 bases). This CDR3 contains 14 residues. With 0 bases removed from V and 7 bases from J, the gap between germline ends came to 11 bases. Germline V gene data show CDR1 as SGHNT and CDR2 as YYREEE (reference sequence). CDR3 in amino acids: CASSLDQGKNEQFF. The CDR3 DNA sequence: TGTGCCAGCAGCTTGGATCAGGGTAAAAATGAGCAGTTCTTC. Variable domain in full (rest from reference TRBV5-4 and TRBJ2-1): ETGVTQSPTHLIKTRGQQVTLRCSSQSGHNTVSWYQQALGQGPQFIFQYYREEENGRGNFPPRFSGLQFPNYSSELNVNALELDDSALYLCASSLDQGKNEQFFGPGTRLTVL.

V usage is TRBV15 and J usage is TRBJ2-1, with TRBD1 as a possible D gene (6 bases). Germline lookup yields CDR1 LNHNV and CDR2 YYDKDF (reference sequence). Trimming removed 3 bases at V and 12 bases at J, with 18 bases between. The CDR3 runs to 14 residues. The CDR3 coding sequence is TGTGCCACCAGCAGGGCCCTAACAGGGAATCGGCAGTTCTTC. This sequence encodes CATSRALTGNRQFF.

V gene TRBV18 combines with J gene TRBJ1-6; weak D call: TRBD1 (5 bases). Germline CDR1 KGHSH, CDR2 LQKENI. The CDR3 is made up of 16 amino acids. Between the trimmed V and J ends, which lost 3 bases and 0 bases, there was a span of 9 bases. The CDR3, as DNA: TGTGCCAGCTCACCGACAGCGAGCTCCTATAATTCACCCCTCCACTTT. Translating it yields CASSPTASSYNSPLHF. Variable domain in full (rest from reference TRBV18 and TRBJ1-6): NAGVMQNPRHLVRRRGQEARLRCSPMKGHSHVYWYRQLPEEGLKFMVYLQKENIIDESGMPKERFSAEFPKEGPSILRIQQVVRGDSAAYFCASSPTASSYNSPLHFGNGTRLTVT.

The J gene is TRBJ2-5, the V gene TRBV10-3; 7 bases are shared with TRBD1. Germline V gene sequence: CDR1 ENHRY, CDR2 SYGVKD. Trimming removed 4 bases from V and 4 bases from J; junction bases left unmatched: 6. This CDR3 spans 14 amino acids. In DNA form, the CDR3 reads TGTGCCATCAGTGGGACAGGTCTGGGAGAGACCCAGTACTTC. Translated: CAISGTGLGETQYF.

The chain couples TRBV19 to TRBJ2-3; 11 nucleotides match TRBD2. This CDR3 is built from 16 residues. Germline assignment: CDR1 LNHDA and CDR2 SQIVND (reference sequence). J gave up 2 bases and V 5 bases, and 6 bases lay outside the gene matches. CDR3 bases: TGTGCCAGTAGTTCAACTAGCGGGGGTTCCACAGATACGCAGTATTTT. Translated, it gives CASSSTSGGSTDTQYF.

V is TRBV27 and J is TRBJ1-5; D not certain. Per germline, CDR1 MNHEY and CDR2 SMNVEV (reference sequence). The V end was cut by 4 bases, the J end by 7 bases, with 8 bases between. The CDR3 is made up of 12 amino acids. The CDR3 reads CASSSYGQPQHF. In nucleotides, the CDR3 is TGTGCCAGCAGTTCTTACGGGCAGCCCCAGCATTTT.

This clone has only a few counts. The gene calls are TRBV6-6 and TRBJ2-1; the D is unclear. CDR1 is MNHNY, CDR2 SVGAGI, per germline (reference sequence). This CDR3 has 13 residues. V lost 6 bases, J lost 5 bases, and 11 bases lay in between. In DNA form, the CDR3 reads TGTGCCAGCAGCGACTCGGAAAACAATGAGCAGTTCTTC. Translating it yields CASSDSENNEQFF.